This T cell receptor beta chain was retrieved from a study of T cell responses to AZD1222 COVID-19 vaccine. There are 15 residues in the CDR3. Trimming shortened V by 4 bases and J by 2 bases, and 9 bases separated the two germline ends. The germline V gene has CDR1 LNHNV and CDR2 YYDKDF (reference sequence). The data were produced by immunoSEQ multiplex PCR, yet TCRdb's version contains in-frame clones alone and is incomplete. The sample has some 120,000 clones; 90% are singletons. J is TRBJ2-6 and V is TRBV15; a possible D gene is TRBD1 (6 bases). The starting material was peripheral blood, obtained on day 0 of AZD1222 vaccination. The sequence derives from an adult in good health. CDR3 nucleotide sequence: TGTGCCACCAGCACCAGGGGCCCTGGGGCCAACGTCCTGACTTTC. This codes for CATSTRGPGANVLTF.